A selection of T cell receptor beta chains follows, all from one sample in a study of a mutant IDH1 vaccine in newly diagnosed glioma. TCRdb's table, derived via immunoSEQ multiplex PCR, lists solely in-frame clones and lacks some. This sample carries 69,000 or so clones, roughly 86% of them seen once, and the ten largest clones take approximately 2%. Which antigens these TCRs recognize remains unknown. The specimen was PBMCs, collected from a glioma patient whose treatment included an IDH1 peptide vaccine. All receptors derive from a man aged 25 to 45 with glioma. The conserved cysteine and the conserved F or W are not part of the CDR3 here.

V: TRBV30; J: TRBJ2-7; CDR3: AWAAGVPYEQY
V: TRBV7-8; J: TRBJ2-3; CDR3: ARKPHPPGRESPGTQY
V: TRBV2; J: TRBJ2-7; CDR3: ASSEVLEVYEQY
V: TRBV4-3; J: TRBJ2-3; CDR3: ASSYRPSGGASDTQY
V: TRBV5-1; J: .; CDR3: ASSLGGYEQY
V: TRBV2; J: TRBJ1-5; CDR3: ASRRDSQPQH
V: TRBV19; J: TRBJ1-2; CDR3: ASSFQGDGYT
V: TRBV11-2; J: TRBJ2-3; CDR3: ASSLYGGAVDTQY
V: TRBV28; J: TRBJ2-3; CDR3: ASGGLADYTDTQY
V: TRBV5-4; J: TRBJ2-1; CDR3: ASSLSQGTTYNEQF
V: TRBV19; J: TRBJ2-1; CDR3: ASRYTFTPGLAGAEQF
V: TRBV5-6; J: TRBJ2-7; CDR3: ASSFRVASYYEQY
V: TRBV5-1; J: TRBJ1-2; CDR3: ASSSGGGYGYT
V: TRBV5-5; J: TRBJ2-7; CDR3: ASSLMGSGPYEQY
V: TRBV27; J: TRBJ1-4; CDR3: ASRLGTGGAEKLF
V: TRBV6-6; J: TRBJ2-3; CDR3: ASSYSGTDTDTQY